This T cell receptor beta chain was recorded in a study of beta chain features in type 1 diabetes. In regard to this clone: The target antigen is unknown.

The V and J ends lost 8 bases and 6 bases respectively, with 12 bases between them. This CDR3 spans 12 amino acids. Germline V gene lookup returns CDR1 MNHEY and CDR2 SVGAGI. Sorted CD4+ subsets: naive, central memory, regulatory, stem cell-like memory (CD45RO/CCR7/CD25/CD127/CD95/CD27 panel). Since all of the isolated RNA was reverse transcribed, expressed TCRB transcripts were what got sequenced. Clones were read by immunoSEQ multiplex PCR, and TCRdb kept only the in-frame ones, dropping some. The table records 550,000 to 850,000 clones, roughly 12% of them present only once. General observations from the study: TCRB CDR3s from Type 1 diabetes patients were moderately but significantly shorter in all four CD4+ subsets. A closer apparent resemblance between naive, central memory and Treg TCRB repertoires was seen in patients than in healthy donors. Diminished insertions and augmented deletions at VDJ junctions characterized type 1 diabetes patients.

The TCR was taken from a man younger than 30 with type 1 diabetes. Material: naive CD4+ T cells from blood. The chain couples TRBV6-5 to TRBJ2-3, with a tentative D call TRBD1 (6 bases). CDR3 in amino acids: CASQGRMDTQYF. CDR3 coding DNA: TGTGCCAGCCAGGGGAGAATGGATACGCAGTATTTT.